Below, 20 T cell receptor beta chains from the same sample are listed, as sequenced in a study of blood T cell repertoires in COVID-19. Profiled with immunoSEQ multiplex PCR; TCRdb holds only in-frame clones, not every one. The sample includes some 69,000 clones, more than 70% of them seen just once. Material for sequencing was peripheral blood. The receptors originated from a human donor in a cohort sampled during active COVID-19.

This rearrangement joins TRBV3-1 (or the pseudogene TRBV3-2) to TRBJ2-3; TRBD1 matches 10 bases. The germline V gene encodes CDR1 LGHDT and CDR2 YNNKEL (reference sequence). V lost 6 bases and J lost 4; bases outside the gene matches: 7. This CDR3 has 15 amino acids. This chain's CDR3 is CASRLDRGESDTQYF. CDR3 bases: TGTGCCAGCAGACTGGACAGGGGGGAGTCAGATACGCAGTATTTT.

This chain joins TRBV2 and TRBJ1-6; 7 positions match TRBD1. Unmatched junction bases numbered 7, after V lost 5 bases and J lost 3 bases. CDR1 SNHLY and CDR2 FYNNEI come from the germline V gene. The CDR3 contains 16 residues. This CDR3 reads CASSSGTVNYNSPLHF. CDR3 bases: TGTGCCAGCAGTTCCGGGACAGTCAACTATAATTCACCCCTCCACTTT.

The chain is built from TRBV7-2 and TRBJ1-1; TRBD1 is a possible D gene (5 bases). Per germline, CDR1 SGHTA and CDR2 FQGNSA. The CDR3 has 15 amino acids. Trimming pared 4 bases from V and 8 bases from J, leaving 20 bases between. DNA for the CDR3: TGTGCCAGCAGCTCCGACACTACCCGGCAGGGAGAAGCTTTCTTT. It codes for CASSSDTTRQGEAFF.

The chain couples TRBV19 to TRBJ1-2, with a tentative D call TRBD1 (6 bases). V lost 8 bases, J lost 4 bases, and 14 bases lay in between. The germline V gene encodes CDR1 LNHDA and CDR2 SQIVND (reference sequence). The CDR3 length is 13 residues. The CDR3 region is CASSGGLGYGYTF. CDR3 DNA sequence: TGTGCCAGTTCGGGGGGCCTCGGCTATGGCTACACCTTC.

This clone was detected a few times. The rearrangement joins TRBV19 to TRBJ2-1; 12 bases map to TRBD2. The CDR3 totals 20 residues. V lost 0 bases and J lost 0; bases outside the gene matches: 9. Germline CDR1 reads LNHDA; CDR2 reads SQIVND (reference sequence). The CDR3 bases are TGTGCCAGTAGTATAGAGGCTAGCGGGGGGGTGATGAGCTCCTACAATGAGCAGTTCTTC. Protein: CASSIEASGGVMSSYNEQFF.

The rearrangement links TRBV27 to TRBJ2-5; 7 nucleotides match TRBD2. The CDR3 spans 17 residues. Germline V CDR1 and CDR2: MNHEY, SMNVEV (reference sequence). With V trimmed by 5 bases and J by 2 bases, 14 bases remained unmatched. CDR3 region: CASSPGVGREGQETQYF. The CDR3 DNA sequence: TGTGCCAGCAGTCCAGGAGTAGGGAGGGAGGGACAAGAGACCCAGTACTTC.

This chain connects TRBV27 to TRBJ1-4, with D perhaps matching TRBD1 (5 bases). Germline V CDR1 and CDR2: MNHEY, SMNVEV (reference sequence). The CDR3 spans 13 residues. The V end lost 5 bases, the J end lost 8 bases, and 12 bases lay between the germline ends. CDR3 DNA sequence: TGTGCCAGCAGTGGGGGGGGTAGGGAAAAACTGTTTTTT. It codes for CASSGGGREKLFF.

This clone occurred a few times. The J gene is TRBJ2-2, the V gene TRBV4-2; 9 bases are shared with TRBD2. Trimming cost V 4 bases and J 1 base; bases outside gene matches: 7. Germline lookup yields CDR1 LGHNA and CDR2 YNFKEQ. The CDR3 has 17 amino acids. The CDR3 protein is CASSLSLAGMNTGELFF. As DNA, the CDR3 is TGTGCCAGCAGCCTCTCTCTAGCGGGGATGAACACCGGGGAGCTGTTTTTT.

This chain links TRBV28 with TRBJ1-2; 7 positions match TRBD1. Losses at the gene ends were 5 bases for V and 3 bases for J; bases not matched to a gene: 3. This CDR3 has 13 residues. CDR1 is MDHEN, CDR2 SYDVKM, per germline. As DNA, the CDR3 is TGTGCCAGCAGTCCCGACAGGGACTATGGCTACACCTTC. Amino acid sequence: CASSPDRDYGYTF.

Written as DNA, the CDR3 is TGTGCCAGCAGCTTAATCCCACTGACAGTTAACTATGGCTACACCTTC. It translates to CASSLIPLTVNYGYTF. The chain recombines TRBV7-9 with TRBJ1-2, with D perhaps matching TRBD1 (5 bases). Germline assignment: CDR1 SEHNR and CDR2 FQNEAQ (reference sequence). The CDR3 spans 16 residues. The V end lost 2 bases, the J end lost 1 base, and 14 bases lay between the germline ends.

The chain recombines TRBV5-1 with TRBJ2-3, with 8 nucleotides matching TRBD2. Germline V lookup: CDR1 SGHRS, CDR2 YFSETQ. With 1 base clipped from V and 5 bases from J, the junction kept 6 bases outside the gene matches. CDR3 length equals 15 residues. The CDR3 bases are TGCGCCAGCAGCTTGACGGGGGGGCGTCAAGATACGCAGTATTTT. Translation gives CASSLTGGRQDTQYF.

The V call is TRBV6-1, the J call TRBJ1-1; weak D call: TRBD1 (5 bases). The CDR3 sequence is 16 residues long. Germline CDR1 MNHNS, CDR2 SASEGT. V was shortened by 0 bases and J by 0 bases, with 11 bases between the two germline ends. DNA for the CDR3: TGTGCCAGCAGTGAAGCCCCTCCCAGGGTGAACACTGAAGCTTTCTTT. This encodes CASSEAPPRVNTEAFF.

V gene TRBV19 combines with J gene TRBJ2-2; 9 bases line up with TRBD2. Unmatched junction bases numbered 9, after V lost 6 bases and J lost 7 bases. The CDR3 runs 15 residues. Germline V gene lookup returns CDR1 LNHDA and CDR2 SQIVND (reference sequence). Written as DNA, the CDR3 is TGTGCCAGTAGCCGGCGGGAGGGTAGTGTCGGGGAGCTGTTTTTT. Translation gives CASSRREGSVGELFF.

The chain is built from TRBV14 and TRBJ1-2; D is perhaps TRBD1 (5 bases). The CDR3 has 16 amino acids. Deletions cut 0 bases from V and 1 base from J, with 12 bases between. Germline V lookup: CDR1 SGHDN, CDR2 FVKESK. The CDR3 is CASSQEPGGVNYGYTF. The DNA of the CDR3 is TGTGCCAGCAGCCAAGAGCCGGGGGGAGTTAACTATGGCTACACCTTC. Combining the CDR3 with reference TRBV14 and TRBJ1-2 gives the whole variable domain EAGVTQFPSHSVIEKGQTVTLRCDPISGHDNLYWYRRVMGKEIKFLLHFVKESKQDESGMPNNRFLAERTGGTYSTLKVQPAELEDSGVYFCASSQEPGGVNYGYTFGSGTRLTVV.

This clone was seen more than once but under ten times. The chain links TRBV5-1 to TRBJ2-7, with 13 positions matching TRBD2. Germline V gene sequence: CDR1 SGHRS, CDR2 YFSETQ. V trimming: 4 bases; J trimming: 2 bases; junction bases outside the gene matches: 15. The CDR3 loop spans 19 amino acids. CDR3 in amino acids: CASSLGTSGAQTQAYEQYF. CDR3 in DNA: TGCGCCAGCAGCCTGGGGACTAGCGGGGCCCAGACCCAAGCCTACGAGCAGTACTTC. Supplemented by reference TRBV5-1 and TRBJ2-7, the full variable domain reads KAGVTQTPRYLIKTRGQQVTLSCSPISGHRSVSWYQQTPGQGLQFLFEYFSETQRNKGNFPGRFSGRQFSNSRSEMNVSTLELGDSALYLCASSLGTSGAQTQAYEQYFGPGTRLTVT.

The chain carries TRBV6-2 or TRBV6-3 and TRBJ1-1; 8 bases align to TRBD1. In germline, CDR1 is MNHEY, CDR2 SVGEGT. The CDR3 has 15 residues. V was pared by 2 bases and J by 4 bases, with 6 bases of the junction left unmatched. The CDR3 DNA follows: TGTGCCAGCAGTTACGGAGGACAGGGAGGCACTGAAGCTTTCTTT. Translated, it gives CASSYGGQGGTEAFF.

As concerns this clone: Other DNA sequences of this sample code for an identical CDR3. The chain joins TRBV11-2 to TRBJ1-1, with D possibly being TRBD1 (5 bases). The CDR3 runs to 15 residues. The germline CDR1 and CDR2 sequences are SGHAT and FQNNGV. V was shortened by 0 bases and J by 5 bases, with 13 bases between the two germline ends. The chain's CDR3 is CASSLDSLPGTEAFF. CDR3 nucleotides: TGTGCCAGCAGCTTAGATTCGTTGCCAGGGACTGAAGCTTTCTTT.

This clone has more than one count but fewer than ten. The chain carries TRBV10-3 and TRBJ2-6; maybe TRBD1 (7 bases). CDR1 and CDR2 from the germline V gene are ENHRY and SYGVKD. The length of the CDR3 is 16 residues. The germline V and J ends were trimmed by 3 bases and 0 bases, with 9 bases remaining between them. CDR3 bases: TGTGCCATCAGTGACCAGGGGGGCTCTGGGGCCAACGTCCTGACTTTC. Translation: CAISDQGGSGANVLTF.

The chain employs TRBV3-1 (or the pseudogene TRBV3-2) and TRBJ2-2; 11 nucleotides line up with TRBD1. Germline-derived CDR1 and CDR2 are LGHDT and YNNKEL (reference sequence). This CDR3 has 16 amino acids. V trimming: 8 bases; J trimming: 5 bases; junction bases outside the gene matches: 10. The DNA of the CDR3 is TGTGCCAGCTCATCCGGGACAGGGGGAGGAACCGGGGAGCTGTTTTTT. Its protein product is CASSSGTGGGTGELFF.

The V gene is TRBV14, the J gene TRBJ2-1; possibly TRBD1 for D (5 bases). Trimming removed 1 base at V and 11 bases at J, with 9 bases between. The CDR3 covers 12 residues. The germline gives CDR1 SGHDN, CDR2 FVKESK. CDR3 sequence reads: CASSQGREKQFF. In DNA form, the CDR3 reads TGTGCCAGCAGCCAAGGCAGGGAAAAGCAGTTCTTC.